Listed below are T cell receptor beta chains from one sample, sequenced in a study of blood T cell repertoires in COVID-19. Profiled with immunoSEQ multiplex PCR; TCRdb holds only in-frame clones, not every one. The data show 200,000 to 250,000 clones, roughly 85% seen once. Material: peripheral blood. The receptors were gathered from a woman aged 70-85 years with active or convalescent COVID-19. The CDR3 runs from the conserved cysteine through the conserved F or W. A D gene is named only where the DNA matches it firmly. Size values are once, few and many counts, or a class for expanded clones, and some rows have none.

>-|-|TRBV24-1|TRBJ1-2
TGTGCCACCAGTGATGGGCAGGGAGGCGGCTACACCTTC
CATSDGQGGGYTF
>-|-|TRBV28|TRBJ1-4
TGTGCCAGCAGTTTATCAGGGTTCCGGGAAAAACTGTTTTTT
CASSLSGFREKLFF
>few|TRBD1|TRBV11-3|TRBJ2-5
TGTGCCAGCAGCTCACGCCGGGACAGGGGAAGCAAGGAGACCCAGTACTTC
CASSSRRDRGSKETQYF
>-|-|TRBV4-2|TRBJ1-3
TGTGCCAGCAGCCACGCCGGGGTCTCTGGAAACACCATATATTTT
CASSHAGVSGNTIYF
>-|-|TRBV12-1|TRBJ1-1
TGTGCCAGCAGCTTTCCCCGACAGGGCGCAGGCACTGAAGCTTTCTTT
CASSFPRQGAGTEAFF
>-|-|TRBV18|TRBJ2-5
TGTGCCAGCTCACCCCCGGCGGGTGGGGAGACCCAGTACTTC
CASSPPAGGETQYF
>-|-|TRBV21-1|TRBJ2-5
TGTGCCAGCTATCCTCCGGGACAGGGGTTCCCAAATCGAGAGACCCAGTACTTC
CASYPPGQGFPNRETQYF
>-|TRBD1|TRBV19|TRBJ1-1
TGTGCCAGTATCCGGGACAGGGGGCTGAACACTGAAGCTTTCTTT
CASIRDRGLNTEAFF
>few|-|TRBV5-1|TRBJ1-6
TGCGCCAGCAGCTTGCAGCACCCAGGGGAAACACCCCTCCACTTT
CASSLQHPGETPLHF
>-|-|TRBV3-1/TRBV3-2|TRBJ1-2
TGTGCCAGCAGCCAAGCCACAGGGAACTATGGCTACACCTTC
CASSQATGNYGYTF
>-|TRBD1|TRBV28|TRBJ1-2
TGTGCCAGCAGTCCCCCAGGACAGGGTCCGCATGGCTACACCTTC
CASSPPGQGPHGYTF
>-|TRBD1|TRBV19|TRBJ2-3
TGTGCCAGTAGTACCCCGGGACAGGGGGCAGATACGCAGTATTTT
CASSTPGQGADTQYF
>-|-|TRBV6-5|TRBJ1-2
TGTGCCAGCATCGACACTTCAGTGGGTGGCTACACCTTC
CASIDTSVGGYTF
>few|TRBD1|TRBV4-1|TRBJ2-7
TGCGCCAGCAGCCTCGCGTGGGGACAGGGCTTCTCCTACGAGCAGTACTTC
CASSLAWGQGFSYEQYF
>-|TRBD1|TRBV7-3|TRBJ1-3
TGTGCCAGCAGCCCTCAGACAGGGGGAGTGGGAAACACCATATATTTT
CASSPQTGGVGNTIYF
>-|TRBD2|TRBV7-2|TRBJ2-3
TGTGCCAGCAGCCTGCGGCTAGCGGGGGGTGCCACGCAGTATTTT
CASSLRLAGGATQYF
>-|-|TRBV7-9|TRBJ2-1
TGTGCCAGCAGCTTAGGGGCCAGTGAGCAGTTCTTC
CASSLGASEQFF
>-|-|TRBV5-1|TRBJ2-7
TGCGCCAGCAGCTTGGTAATCAGGGGTGTTTCCTACGAGCAGTACTTC
CASSLVIRGVSYEQYF
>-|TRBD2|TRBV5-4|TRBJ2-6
TGTGCCAGCAGTACACGGGGGGTAGATAGGGTCACTGGGGCCAACGTCCTGACTTTC
CASSTRGVDRVTGANVLTF
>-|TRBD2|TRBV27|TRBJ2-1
TGTGCCAGCAGTTTAATCCCGGTAGCGGGGGCTTACAATGAGCAGTTCTTC
CASSLIPVAGAYNEQFF
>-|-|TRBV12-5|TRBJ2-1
TGTGCTAGTGGTTTGGTACTATTATTGGGGGGGGCGGCCAATGAGCAGTTCTTC
CASGLVLLLGGAANEQFF
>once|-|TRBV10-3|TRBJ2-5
TGTGCCATCGCAAAGACACAAGAGACCCAGTACTTC
CAIAKTQETQYF
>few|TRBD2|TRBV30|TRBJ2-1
TGTGCCTGGAGTGTAAATCTTAAGAGACTAGCGTACTCCTACAATGAGCAGTTCTTC
CAWSVNLKRLAYSYNEQFF
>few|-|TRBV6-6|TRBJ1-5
TGTGCCAGCAGTGGAAAGAGCAGGCAGCCCCAGCATTTT
CASSGKSRQPQHF
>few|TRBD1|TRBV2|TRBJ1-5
TGTGCCAGCACCGAAGGAGACAGGGGCAATCAGCCCCAGCATTTT
CASTEGDRGNQPQHF
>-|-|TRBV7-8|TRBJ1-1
TGTGCCAGCAGCCCCATAGGGAGGGGGTGGGCTTTCTTT
CASSPIGRGWAFF
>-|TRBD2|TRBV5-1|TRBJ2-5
TGCGCCAGCAGCCCGGGGGGCCAAGAGACCCAGTACTTC
CASSPGGQETQYF